This passage covers 15 T cell receptor beta chains from one sample sequenced in a study of T cells in Graves' hyperthyroidism and ophthalmopathy. RNA transcripts were the template for amplifying TCR beta CDR3 regions. TCR CDR3 underwent first-round RT-PCR with the HTBI primer set. One entry per CDR3 protein results from TCRdb running MiXCR on the multiplex PCR reads. The sample contains approximately 430,000 distinct CDR3 sequences, approximately 14% of which appear only once. The sample was blood. The receptors here all came from a man aged 18 to 29 with Graves' ophthalmopathy.

The table lists this clonotype with a few counts. The rearrangement uses TRBV12-3 or TRBV12-4 and TRBJ1-3; D is ambiguous. The CDR3 sequence is 13 residues long. V lost 0 bases to trimming and J lost 5 bases, with 5 bases between them. The DNA for the CDR3 is TGTGCCAGCAGTTTAGCTGGGCGAAACACCATATATTTT. Translated: CASSLAGRNTIYF.

This chain joins TRBV9 and TRBJ2-5, with D perhaps TRBD1 (6 bases). Trimming pared 3 bases from V and 0 bases from J, leaving 9 bases between. CDR3 size: 14 residues. Germline lookup yields CDR1 SGDLS and CDR2 YYNGEE. This chain's CDR3 is CASSARDNQETQYF. The CDR3 DNA sequence: TGTGCCAGCAGCGCCCGGGACAACCAAGAGACCCAGTACTTC.

This clonotype was seen ten or more times. The gene calls are TRBV30 and TRBJ2-5, with 7 bases that match TRBD2. This CDR3 contains 14 residues. The germline V gene encodes CDR1 GTSNPN and CDR2 SVGIG (reference sequence). V gave up 1 base and J gave up 7 bases; unmatched junction bases: 9. The CDR3 protein is CAWSALVGRGTQYF. In DNA, the CDR3 is TGTGCCTGGAGTGCCCTTGTGGGGAGGGGGACCCAGTACTTC.

The chain has TRBV7-6 and TRBJ2-1; 10 nucleotides align to TRBD2. Germline trimming cut 6 bases from V and 6 bases from J; bases unmatched to any gene: 11. This CDR3 region has 16 residues. Germline values: CDR1 SGHVS, CDR2 FNYEAQ. CDR3 sequence reads: CASSRISGRPINEQFF. CDR3 bases: TGTGCCAGCAGTCGAATTAGCGGGAGGCCCATCAATGAGCAGTTCTTC. The full variable domain, completed using reference TRBV7-6 and TRBJ2-1, is GAGVSQSPRYKVTKRGQDVALRCDPISGHVSLYWYRQALGQGPEFLTYFNYEAQQDKSGLPNDRFSAERPEGSISTLTIQRTEQRDSAMYRCASSRISGRPINEQFFGPGTRLTVL.

This clonotype was found many times. The chain uses TRBV13 and TRBJ2-7, with 7 bases identical to TRBD2. Trimming removed 5 bases from V and 2 bases from J; junction bases left unmatched: 9. The CDR3 contains 15 residues. Germline V lookup: CDR1 PRHDT, CDR2 FYEKMQ (reference sequence). CDR3 region: CASSPGGSGPYEQYF. CDR3 DNA sequence: TGTGCCAGCAGCCCGGGGGGTAGCGGGCCCTACGAGCAGTACTTC.

The chain recombines TRBV12-3 or TRBV12-4 with TRBJ1-3; D remains ambiguous. This CDR3 contains 15 residues. The V gene lost 5 bases and the J gene lost 0 bases, with 11 bases spanning the gap. CDR3: CASSPRAHSGNTIYF. The CDR3 coding sequence is TGTGCCAGCAGTCCGCGGGCCCACTCTGGAAACACCATATATTTT.

In its sample, this clonotype was seen many times. CDR3: CASSSYSLRGGDTQYF. The CDR3, as DNA: TGTGCCAGCAGCTCCTACAGCCTGCGGGGGGGAGATACGCAGTATTTT. The chain is built from TRBV12-3 or TRBV12-4 and TRBJ2-3; TRBD2 aligns across 9 bases. CDR3 length equals 16 residues. The V segment lost 6 bases and the J segment 5 bases; nucleotides outside the gene matches: 12.

This clonotype came up many times. Written as DNA, the CDR3 is TGTGCCAGCAGCTGGCGGGGGAACTATGGCTACACCTTC. Encoded protein: CASSWRGNYGYTF. V and J are TRBV5-5 and TRBJ1-2; possibly TRBD1 for D (5 bases). The CDR3 has 13 residues. V was pared by 3 bases and J by 2 bases, with 8 bases between. Germline CDR1 SGHKS, CDR2 YYEKEE (reference sequence).

The V and J genes are TRBV20-1 and TRBJ2-1, with 8 nucleotides matching TRBD2. The CDR3 length is 17 residues. Germline V gene lookup returns CDR1 DFQATT and CDR2 SNEGSKA (reference sequence). V lost 3 bases to trimming and J lost 0 bases; unmatched junction nucleotides: 10. CDR3 DNA sequence: TGCAGTGCTAGGGGCGGAGGCGGGAGGAGCTCCTACAATGAGCAGTTCTTC. This codes for CSARGGGGRSSYNEQFF.

The table lists this clonotype with many counts. V is TRBV2 and J is TRBJ2-1, with a weak D call TRBD2 (6 bases). In germline, CDR1 is SNHLY, CDR2 FYNNEI. This CDR3 spans 17 amino acids. V lost 5 bases and J lost 0, with 17 bases in between. CDR3 DNA: TGTGCCAGCAGTCGGGTAGTGGAGGGGAGCTCCTACAATGAGCAGTTCTTC. Translated: CASSRVVEGSSYNEQFF.

This clonotype was counted ten times or more. This rearrangement joins TRBV2 to TRBJ2-7, with D tentatively TRBD1 (5 bases). The germline CDR1 and CDR2 sequences are SNHLY and FYNNEI. This CDR3 contains 14 residues. Trimming pared 2 bases from V and 3 bases from J, leaving 11 bases between. The CDR3 spells CASSELGAHYEQYF. The CDR3 DNA reads TGTGCCAGCAGTGAATTAGGGGCTCACTACGAGCAGTACTTC. Full variable domain (remainder filled in from reference TRBV2 and TRBJ2-7): EPEVTQTPSHQVTQMGQEVILRCVPISNHLYFYWYRQILGQKVEFLVSFYNNEISEKSEIFDDQFSVERPDGSNFTLKIRSTKLEDSAMYFCASSELGAHYEQYFGPGTRLTVT.

This clonotype was detected only a few times. The J gene is TRBJ2-7, the V gene TRBV13, with TRBD2 identical over 11 bases. The CDR3 loop spans 14 amino acids. Germline CDR1 PRHDT, CDR2 FYEKMQ (reference sequence). The trim removed 6 bases at V and 6 bases at J, leaving 7 bases unmatched. The CDR3 DNA sequence: TGTGCCAGCAGACGACTAGCGGGGACAATCGAGCAGTACTTC. As protein: CASRRLAGTIEQYF.

There are many counts of this clonotype. This sequence joins TRBV12-3 or TRBV12-4 and TRBJ2-1; 7 bases match TRBD2. The CDR3 sequence is 18 residues long. After removal of 4 bases from V and 0 bases from J, the junction contained 12 bases not matched to a gene. CDR3 loop: CASSWVGEGLYSYNEQFF. The CDR3 DNA is TGTGCCAGCAGTTGGGTGGGGGAGGGATTGTACTCCTACAATGAGCAGTTCTTC.

At least ten counts were recorded for this clonotype. V and J are TRBV27 and TRBJ1-4; TRBD1 is a possible D gene (6 bases). The CDR3 has 17 residues. CDR1 is MNHEY, CDR2 SMNVEV, per germline (reference sequence). Trimming cost V 1 base and J 4 bases, with 16 bases left between them. The CDR3 sequence: CASSLWGGEPGNEKLFF. The DNA of the CDR3 is TGTGCCAGCAGTTTATGGGGGGGCGAACCTGGTAATGAAAAACTGTTTTTT. Full variable domain (remainder filled in from reference TRBV27 and TRBJ1-4): EAQVTQNPRYLITVTGKKLTVTCSQNMNHEYMSWYRQDPGLGLRQIYYSMNVEVTDKGDVPEGYKVSRKEKRNFPLILESPSPNQTSLYFCASSLWGGEPGNEKLFFGSGTQLSVL.

Ten or more counts support this clonotype. The chain couples TRBV7-8 to TRBJ1-3; D not resolved. Germline V gene sequence: CDR1 SGHVS, CDR2 FQNEAQ. This CDR3 spans 15 amino acids. Between the trimmed V and J ends, which lost 1 base and 0 bases, there was a span of 7 bases. CDR3 loop: CASSLDRGSGNTIYF. Here the CDR3 DNA reads TGTGCCAGCAGCTTAGATCGGGGCTCTGGAAACACCATATATTTT.